The sequence of this T cell receptor beta chain was determined in a study of identical twins. Using its own MiXCR run on the 5' RACE reads, TCRdb lists one record per CDR3 protein. The profile shows 500,000 to 600,000 distinct CDR3 sequences, roughly a fifth of them singletons. This clonotype has just one count. This same sample was also part of a study on T cells expressing NK-cell markers.

This clonotype originated in a woman younger than 35 in good health. Sequenced input: CD4+ T cells sorted from blood.

The CDR3 nucleotides read TGCAGTGCTTCCAACACTATCTCACCCCTCCACTTT. It codes for CSASNTISPLHF. This rearrangement joins TRBV20-1 to TRBJ1-6; D ambiguous. The V and J ends lost 5 bases and 10 bases respectively, with 12 bases between them. Germline V gives CDR1 DFQATT, CDR2 SNEGSKA (reference sequence). This CDR3 contains 12 residues.